The clone carrying this T cell receptor beta chain was recorded a few times. Time point of the sample: sample taken at primary tumor resection. Unsorted tumor, nontumor lung tissue or cryopreserved PBMC supplied the whole RNA. The V end lost 6 bases, the J end lost 0 bases, and 12 bases lay between the germline ends. Germline values: CDR1 SGHTA, CDR2 FQGNSA. This CDR3 region has 16 residues. The entry originates in a study of spatial heterogeneity in lung cancer. TCRdb passed the 5' RACE reads through MiXCR, listing each CDR3 protein once. This table holds 39,000 or so distinct CDR3 sequences, 6.5% to 8.5% found once.

The receptor was derived from a male donor with early-stage non-small cell lung cancer. Sequenced here: PBMCs, sampled at surgery. The gene calls are TRBV7-2 and TRBJ2-6; maybe TRBD2 (6 bases). CDR3 protein: CASRRRVLSGANVLTF. The CDR3 bases are TGTGCCAGCAGGAGGAGGGTACTCTCTGGGGCCAACGTCCTGACTTTC.